A single sample gave rise to the 27 T cell receptor beta chains below, sequenced in a study of regulatory T cells in long-lasting Graves disease. The TCR beta library used iRepertoire HTBI primers with Arm-PCR amplification of CDR3. MiXCR, applied by TCRdb to the multiplex PCR reads, yields one record per CDR3 protein. The table has fewer than 400,000 distinct CDR3 sequences, roughly 18% seen once; the top ten hold about two fifths. Time point given: newly diagnosed GD, antithyroid drugs for less than 3 months. Extracted PBMC RNA gave rise to the TCR library. The sample in question was peripheral blood mononuclear cells (PBMCs), obtained at new diagnosis, from a patient treated with antithyroid drugs. All receptors derive from a female donor with Graves disease.

The V call is TRBV6-1, the J call TRBJ2-6; the match to TRBD1 covers 11 bases. The CDR3 loop spans 17 amino acids. J gave up 1 base and V 7 bases, and 6 bases lay outside the gene matches. Germline V gene data show CDR1 as MNHNS and CDR2 as SASEGT. The CDR3 reads CASNPGQGGSGANVLTF. The CDR3 nucleotides read TGTGCCAGCAATCCGGGACAGGGGGGTTCTGGGGCCAACGTCCTGACTTTC.

In its sample, this clonotype was seen a few times. The chain has TRBV4-2 and TRBJ2-2; D is unclear. CDR1 is LGHNA and CDR2 is YNFKEQ in the germline V gene. There are 15 residues in the CDR3. Between the trimmed V and J ends, which lost 4 bases and 2 bases, there was a span of 11 bases. The CDR3 DNA is TGTGCCAGCAGCCCCACGGCCATAAACACCGGGGAGCTGTTTTTT. This gives the protein CASSPTAINTGELFF.

This rearrangement joins TRBV2 to TRBJ1-1; D is ambiguous. Germline V gene sequence: CDR1 SNHLY, CDR2 FYNNEI. The CDR3 is 12 amino acids. The V end was cut by 4 bases, the J end by 7 bases, with 10 bases between. The CDR3 coding sequence is TGTGCCAGCAGTGGGGTTGGTAGTGAAGCTTTCTTT. Its translation: CASSGVGSEAFF.

V is TRBV25-1 and J is TRBJ1-2, with D maybe TRBD1 (5 bases). Germline V gene data show CDR1 as MGHDK and CDR2 as SYGVNS. The CDR3 consists of 15 residues. The V end lost 0 bases, the J end lost 2 bases, and 10 bases lay between the germline ends. DNA of the CDR3: TGTGCCAGCAGTGAATATGGGACTGAGAACTATGGCTACACCTTC. Protein sequence: CASSEYGTENYGYTF.

This clonotype was seen at least ten times. V gene TRBV3-1 combines with J gene TRBJ2-4; unclear D gene. Germline V gene sequence: CDR1 LGHDT, CDR2 YNNKEL (reference sequence). CDR3 length: 15 residues. Trimming took 0 bases from V and 3 from J, leaving 9 bases between them. CDR3 nucleotide sequence: TGTGCCAGCAGCCAAGACGCGATTAGCAAAAACATTCAGTACTTC. It translates to CASSQDAISKNIQYF.

This clonotype was observed at least ten times. V usage is TRBV20-1 and J usage is TRBJ2-3; 7 positions match TRBD2. This CDR3 has 17 residues. Germline V gene sequence: CDR1 DFQATT, CDR2 SNEGSKA (reference sequence). The junction had 15 bases not matched to a gene; V was cut back by 6 bases and J by 0 bases. DNA of the CDR3: TGCAGTGCCAACGCCATCGCACTAGCGACTAGCACAGATACGCAGTATTTT. It translates to CSANAIALATSTDTQYF.

This clonotype was picked up many times. The chain's CDR3 is CASSVPGLAGITDTQYF. CDR3 DNA: TGTGCCAGCAGCGTGCCGGGACTAGCGGGGATCACAGATACGCAGTATTTT. This chain joins TRBV28 and TRBJ2-3; 13 nucleotides match TRBD2. V trimming: 6 bases; J trimming: 2 bases; junction bases outside the gene matches: 8. Germline CDR1 reads MDHEN; CDR2 reads SYDVKM. The CDR3 extends over 17 amino acids.

The sample holds a few counts of this clonotype. CDR3 nucleotide sequence: TGTGCCAGCAGTAGCGGGAGGGCCACTCTCGACGGCGAGCAGTACTTC. It translates to CASSSGRATLDGEQYF. The gene calls are TRBV7-8 and TRBJ2-7, with 11 bases aligning to TRBD2. V lost 6 bases to trimming and J lost 6 bases; unmatched junction nucleotides: 13. This CDR3 is built from 16 residues. CDR1 and CDR2 from the germline V gene are SGHVS and FQNEAQ.

In this sample, this clonotype turned up many times. The chain carries TRBV19 and TRBJ1-5; 10 bases are a match to TRBD1. Losses at the gene ends were 6 bases for V and 4 bases for J; bases not matched to a gene: 6. The CDR3 spans 15 residues. Germline CDR1 reads LNHDA; CDR2 reads SQIVND (reference sequence). CDR3 DNA: TGTGCCAGTAGCGGGACAGGGGTCCCTAATCAGCCCCAGCATTTT. Its translation: CASSGTGVPNQPQHF.

This rearrangement joins TRBV20-1 to TRBJ1-5; D perhaps matches TRBD1 (5 bases). Trimming shortened V by 5 bases and J by 0 bases, and 11 bases separated the two germline ends. The germline V gene encodes CDR1 DFQATT and CDR2 SNEGSKA (reference sequence). The CDR3 runs 14 residues. The CDR3 region is CSAGGRPSNQPQHF. The CDR3 DNA follows: TGCAGTGCTGGGGGACGGCCTAGCAATCAGCCCCAGCATTTT.

A few counts support this clonotype. This sequence joins TRBV7-2 and TRBJ2-3; D is undetermined. V lost 5 bases to trimming and J lost 6 bases, with 12 bases between them. The CDR3 consists of 13 residues. Germline V lookup: CDR1 SGHTA, CDR2 FQGNSA. The CDR3 spells CASSLTLWDTQYF. Written as DNA, the CDR3 is TGTGCCAGCAGCCTCACACTCTGGGATACGCAGTATTTT. Drawing the rest from reference TRBV7-2 and TRBJ2-3, the complete variable domain is GAGVSQSPSNKVTEKGKDVELRCDPISGHTALYWYRQSLGQGLEFLIYFQGNSAPDKSGLPSDRFSAERTGGSVSTLTIQRTQQEDSAVYLCASSLTLWDTQYFGPGTRLTVL.

This clonotype was found many times. This chain connects TRBV5-1 to TRBJ2-7; TRBD1 matches at 7 bases. This CDR3 is built from 16 residues. The V and J ends lost 3 bases and 3 bases, in that order; junction bases with no gene match: 12. Germline V gene lookup returns CDR1 SGHRS and CDR2 YFSETQ. CDR3 coding DNA: TGCGCCAGCAGCTCGCAGTCAACAGGGGCCTACTACGAGCAGTACTTC. Amino acid sequence: CASSSQSTGAYYEQYF.

The chain has TRBV28 and TRBJ1-1, with no clear D. The CDR3 contains 12 residues. The V end was cut by 1 base, the J end by 8 bases, with 8 bases between. From germline, CDR1 is MDHEN and CDR2 SYDVKM. CDR3 sequence reads: CASSLSTVEAFF. CDR3 nucleotides: TGTGCCAGCAGTTTATCGACGGTAGAAGCTTTCTTT.

This clonotype was recorded at least ten times. The rearrangement links TRBV12-3 or TRBV12-4 to TRBJ2-3; 12 nucleotides match TRBD2. Trimming cost V 4 bases and J 1 base; bases outside gene matches: 3. The CDR3 runs 16 residues. As DNA, the CDR3 is TGTGCCAGCAGTTCCCGGACTAGCGGGGGCACAGATACGCAGTATTTT. The encoded protein is CASSSRTSGGTDTQYF.

V and J are TRBV20-1 and TRBJ1-6; 9 bases are shared with TRBD1. V lost 0 bases to trimming and J lost 1 base; unmatched junction nucleotides: 10. CDR1 DFQATT and CDR2 SNEGSKA come from the germline V gene (reference sequence). This CDR3 spans 19 amino acids. CDR3 residues: CSAREIPGQGTSYNSPLHF. CDR3 DNA: TGCAGTGCTAGAGAAATACCGGGACAGGGTACATCCTATAATTCACCCCTCCACTTT.

This clonotype was counted a few times. The V call is TRBV2, the J call TRBJ2-3; D unclear. V was shortened by 4 bases and J by 2 bases, with 7 bases between the two germline ends. Per germline, CDR1 SNHLY and CDR2 FYNNEI. The CDR3 extends over 13 amino acids. CDR3 nucleotide sequence: TGTGCCAGCAGTGTGGGCCACACAGATACGCAGTATTTT. As protein: CASSVGHTDTQYF.

Ten or more counts support this clonotype. The V gene is TRBV19, the J gene TRBJ2-3; the D is unclear. CDR3 length: 11 residues. The V end was cut by 5 bases, the J end by 8 bases, with 8 bases between. Germline V lookup: CDR1 LNHDA, CDR2 SQIVND (reference sequence). CDR3 sequence reads: CASSYGITQYF. Written as DNA, the CDR3 is TGTGCCAGTAGTTATGGCATTACGCAGTATTTT.

Ten or more counts support this clonotype. The chain joins TRBV24-1 to TRBJ1-2, with D maybe TRBD1 (5 bases). V was shortened by 0 bases and J by 4 bases, with 8 bases between the two germline ends. The CDR3 length is 14 residues. Per the germline V gene, CDR1 is KGHDR and CDR2 is SFDVKD. The CDR3 sequence is CATSDLKGFYGYTF. The CDR3 region has the DNA TGTGCCACCAGTGATTTGAAGGGGTTCTATGGCTACACCTTC.

The rearrangement uses TRBV5-1 and TRBJ2-5, with D maybe TRBD1 (6 bases). The CDR3 is 17 residues long. CDR1 is SGHRS and CDR2 is YFSETQ in the germline V gene. The V end was cut by 0 bases, the J end by 2 bases, with 17 bases between. Written as DNA, the CDR3 is TGCGCCAGCAGCTTGGGTTCGGCAGGGGTAAGACAAGAGACCCAGTACTTC. Protein: CASSLGSAGVRQETQYF. Full variable domain (missing parts from reference TRBV5-1 and TRBJ2-5): KAGVTQTPRYLIKTRGQQVTLSCSPISGHRSVSWYQQTPGQGLQFLFEYFSETQRNKGNFPGRFSGRQFSNSRSEMNVSTLELGDSALYLCASSLGSAGVRQETQYFGPGTRLLVL.

The chain joins TRBV6-2 or TRBV6-3 to TRBJ2-1; D is undetermined. Germline-derived CDR1 and CDR2 are MNHEY and SVGEGT. This CDR3 has 14 amino acids. The V end lost 2 bases, the J end lost 10 bases, and 15 bases lay between the germline ends. In DNA form, the CDR3 reads TGTGCCAGCAGTTACGGCTCCCTCACGGCCGAGCAGTTCTTC. This translates into CASSYGSLTAEQFF.

This clonotype has only a few counts. This chain connects TRBV19 to TRBJ2-2, with 12 bases that match TRBD2. Germline assignment: CDR1 LNHDA and CDR2 SQIVND (reference sequence). The CDR3 is 17 residues long. Trimming cost V 3 bases and J 7 bases; bases outside gene matches: 9. CDR3 nucleotide sequence: TGTGCCAGTAGTATCTCCGGACTAGCGGGATTTAACGGGGAGCTGTTTTTT. It codes for CASSISGLAGFNGELFF.

This clonotype was observed many times. V and J are TRBV11-3 and TRBJ2-7; no clear D gene. V lost 0 bases to trimming and J lost 1 base, with 7 bases between them. This CDR3 has 14 amino acids. The germline CDR1 and CDR2 sequences are SGHNT and YENEEA. The CDR3, as DNA: TGTGCCAGCAGCTTAGACCCCAATTCCTACGAGCAGTACTTC. Translated, it gives CASSLDPNSYEQYF.

This clonotype was counted many times. The chain recombines TRBV18 with TRBJ1-2; maybe TRBD1 (5 bases). V was trimmed by 4 bases and J by 8 bases, leaving 20 bases between them. Germline V gene lookup returns CDR1 KGHSH and CDR2 LQKENI. CDR3 size: 15 residues. CDR3 sequence: CASSRRGPTPGGYTF. CDR3 coding DNA: TGTGCCAGCTCACGGCGGGGCCCAACTCCAGGGGGCTACACCTTC.

Many counts were recorded for this clonotype. The CDR3 loop is CASSLVISAAETYEQYF. For the CDR3, the DNA is TGTGCCAGCAGCTTGGTCATATCGGCAGCCGAAACCTACGAGCAGTACTTC. V usage is TRBV5-5 and J usage is TRBJ2-7; D gene uncertain. The ends were cut back, 0 bases at V and 2 bases at J, with 18 bases in the middle. Looked up from germline, CDR1 is SGHKS and CDR2 is YYEKEE (reference sequence). CDR3 size: 17 residues.

This clonotype was counted at least ten times. The chain links TRBV11-3 to TRBJ1-1, with unresolved D. There are 13 residues in the CDR3. Germline CDR1 is SGHNT and CDR2 is YENEEA. V lost 8 bases to trimming and J lost 0 bases, with 10 bases between them. The CDR3 bases are TGTGCCAGCCACAAGTCCCTGAACACTGAAGCTTTCTTT. This encodes CASHKSLNTEAFF.

On this clonotype itself: One junction end does not reproduce the germline sequence, and a read error may be involved. The chain combines TRBV5-1 with TRBJ2-3; TRBD1 aligns across 10 bases. The length of the CDR3 is 16 residues. CDR1 and CDR2 (germline): SGHRS, YFSETQ. CDR3 DNA sequence: TGCGCCAGCAGCCAAGATGGGACAGGGGTGACAGGTACGCAGTATTTT. This sequence encodes CASSQDGTGVTGTQYF.

The chain links TRBV7-8 to TRBJ2-7, with 8 bases that match TRBD1. The CDR3 consists of 15 residues. Germline V gene data show CDR1 as SGHVS and CDR2 as FQNEAQ. V was pared by 5 bases and J by 0 bases, with 6 bases of the junction left unmatched. In DNA form, the CDR3 reads TGTGCCAGCAGCGCCAGACAGGGGCCCTCCTACGAGCAGTACTTC. It translates to CASSARQGPSYEQYF.